What follows are 20 T cell receptor beta chains derived from one specimen sequenced in a study of identical twins' blood T cells. MiXCR, run by TCRdb on the 5' RACE reads, gives a single entry per CDR3 protein. The table shows 350,000 to 400,000 distinct CDR3 sequences, with about 28% occurring only once. Sequenced input: PBMCs. Receptors originate from a woman aged 18-55 years in good health.

The chain links TRBV27 to TRBJ1-2; no clear D gene. This CDR3 contains 14 residues. Germline assignment: CDR1 MNHEY and CDR2 SMNVEV (reference sequence). Trimming cost V 4 bases and J 2 bases, with 11 bases left between them. The DNA for the CDR3 is TGTGCCAGCAGTTCGTTGGACGGGAACTATGGCTACACCTTC. Its translation is CASSSLDGNYGYTF.

This clonotype was seen a handful of times. The gene calls are TRBV4-1 and TRBJ2-2, with no clear D. The CDR3 contains 19 residues. Trimming took off 2 bases at V and 4 bases at J, with 23 bases between the two ends. Per the germline V gene, CDR1 is MGHRA and CDR2 is YSYEKL. The CDR3 sequence is CASSQRTVDLLKFTGELFF. The CDR3 coding sequence is TGCGCCAGCAGCCAACGGACCGTCGACCTACTCAAATTCACCGGGGAGCTGTTTTTT.

The chain has TRBV12-5 and TRBJ1-5; D uncertain. The germline CDR1 and CDR2 sequences are LGHNT and FRNRAP. The CDR3 consists of 13 residues. Trimming pared 9 bases from V and 5 bases from J, leaving 14 bases between. CDR3 sequence reads: CASRNRTYQPQHF. The CDR3 DNA sequence: TGTGCTAGCCGAAACCGGACCTATCAGCCCCAGCATTTT.

In this sample, this clonotype turned up a few times. V and J are TRBV20-1 and TRBJ2-3; 7 bases line up with TRBD2. The CDR3 runs to 14 residues. Germline V CDR1 and CDR2: DFQATT, SNEGSKA (reference sequence). The junction had 7 bases not matched to a gene; V was cut back by 5 bases and J by 2 bases. This CDR3 reads CSAALGGNTDTQYF. In DNA, the CDR3 is TGCAGTGCTGCCCTGGGGGGGAACACAGATACGCAGTATTTT.

The rearrangement uses TRBV20-1 and TRBJ1-6; a possible D gene is TRBD1 (5 bases). CDR1 DFQATT and CDR2 SNEGSKA come from the germline V gene (reference sequence). V lost 6 bases, J lost 9 bases, and 12 bases lay in between. The CDR3 has 12 residues. CDR3 sequence: CSAKGDPSPLHF. DNA of the CDR3: TGCAGTGCGAAAGGGGACCCTTCACCCCTCCACTTT.

This clonotype showed up just a few times. This chain joins TRBV29-1 and TRBJ2-2; D ambiguous. This CDR3 contains 14 residues. Between the trimmed V and J ends, which lost 4 bases and 0 bases, there was a span of 9 bases. Germline values: CDR1 SQVTM, CDR2 ANQGSEA. In DNA form, the CDR3 reads TGCAGCGTTGCCCCGCCCTCGAACACCGGGGAGCTGTTTTTT. It codes for CSVAPPSNTGELFF.

The genes are TRBV5-1 and TRBJ1-1; D might be TRBD1 (6 bases). The germline V and J ends were trimmed by 4 bases and 0 bases, with 16 bases remaining between them. The germline V gene has CDR1 SGHRS and CDR2 YFSETQ. There are 16 residues in the CDR3. CDR3 bases: TGCGCCAGCAGCCAAGGGACACCCGGCATGAACACTGAAGCTTTCTTT. The encoded protein is CASSQGTPGMNTEAFF.

Note on this clonotype: One end of the junction fails to match germline, which may point to a read error. V gene TRBV3-1 combines with J gene TRBJ1-1; 7 bases map to TRBD1. CDR3 length: 14 amino acids. The germline CDR1 and CDR2 sequences are LGHDT and YNNKEL (reference sequence). The CDR3 DNA reads as TGTGCCAGCAGCCAAGACTACAGGGGTCCTGAAGCTTTTTTT. Its protein product is CASSQDYRGPEAFF.

As concerns this clonotype: A much more abundant neighbour one base away suggests this may be a read error. The V gene is TRBV6-1, the J gene TRBJ1-1; D is undetermined. The CDR3 runs 15 residues. V lost 2 bases and J 6 bases, leaving 16 bases between the germline ends. CDR1 and CDR2 (germline): MNHNS, SASEGT. Written as DNA, the CDR3 is TGTGCCAGCAGTGAAAGGGCAGTGGGAGTGGCTGAAGCTTTCTTT. It codes for CASSERAVGVAEAFF.

This clonotype was recorded at least ten times. The chain combines TRBV29-1 with TRBJ2-3; possible D gene TRBD2, 6 bases. The CDR3 consists of 14 residues. The V and J ends lost 4 bases and 0 bases respectively, with 11 bases between them. Germline V gives CDR1 SQVTM, CDR2 ANQGSEA. CDR3 nucleotide sequence: TGCAGCGTTGCTACTAGCTCTAGCACAGATACGCAGTATTTT. Translating gives CSVATSSSTDTQYF.

As to this clonotype: A junction boundary mismatches the germline segment, possibly from a read error. The gene calls are TRBV29-1 and TRBJ2-1; D is unclear. CDR3 length equals 15 residues. Germline V lookup: CDR1 SQVTM, CDR2 ANQGSEA. This chain's CDR3 is CSVEDLGHSDNEQFF. The CDR3 nucleotides read TGCAGCGTTGAAGATCTTGGTCACTCCGACAATGAGCAGTTCTTC.

This clonotype has more than one count but fewer than ten. The rearrangement joins TRBV20-1 to TRBJ2-3; D remains unclear. The V gene lost 6 bases and the J gene lost 4 bases, with 14 bases spanning the gap. CDR1 is DFQATT, CDR2 SNEGSKA, per germline (reference sequence). The CDR3 contains 13 residues. The CDR3 coding sequence is TGCAGTGCCCTACCCAGTTCTCCAGATACGCAGTATTTT. It codes for CSALPSSPDTQYF.

This clonotype was seen only a few times. The chain uses TRBV7-9 and TRBJ1-1, with D perhaps matching TRBD1 (5 bases). The CDR3 contains 14 residues. Germline V gives CDR1 SEHNR, CDR2 FQNEAQ (reference sequence). V lost 10 bases and J lost 2, with 17 bases in between. The DNA for the CDR3 is TGTGCCACTATTTCATTTGGGGGAAACACTGAAGCTTTCTTT. This encodes CATISFGGNTEAFF.

The rearrangement uses TRBV11-1 and TRBJ2-1; D might be TRBD1 (5 bases). Per germline, CDR1 SGHAT and CDR2 FQDESV (reference sequence). Trimming left V 6 bases short and J 6 bases short, with 12 bases between. The CDR3 runs to 13 residues. The CDR3 nucleotides are TGTGCCAGCAGTCAGACAGAGATCAATGAGCAGTTCTTC. Translating gives CASSQTEINEQFF.

To note about this clonotype: A much larger clone lies one base from this, so it may be a read error. The missing conserved phenylalanine or tryptophan at the end of this CDR3 makes a read error likely. The chain recombines TRBV6-4 with TRBJ2-3; 7 bases align to TRBD2. Germline CDR1 is MRHNA and CDR2 is SNTAGT. The V and J ends lost 3 bases and 6 bases, in that order; junction bases with no gene match: 9. The length of the CDR3 is 15 residues. CDR3 residues: CASSETGGMVDTQYL. In DNA, the CDR3 is TGTGCCAGCAGTGAAACGGGGGGAATGGTGGATACGCAGTATCTT.

CDR3 DNA: TGTGCCTGGAGTAGGGGACCCAGTAATGAGCAGTTCTTC. Amino acids: CAWSRGPSNEQFF. The chain recombines TRBV30 with TRBJ2-1; D may correspond to TRBD1 or TRBD2 (5 bases each). CDR1 is GTSNPN, CDR2 SVGIG, per germline (reference sequence). The CDR3 runs 13 residues. V shed 2 bases and J shed 7 bases, with 12 bases lying between them.

V gene TRBV5-1 combines with J gene TRBJ1-2; 11 nucleotides line up with TRBD1. The CDR3 spans 16 residues. The germline CDR1 and CDR2 sequences are SGHRS and YFSETQ. The J segment lost 5 bases and the V segment lost 3 bases, leaving 9 bases of the junction unmatched. CDR3 protein: CASSSGTGGGQYGYTF. CDR3 coding DNA: TGCGCCAGCAGCTCCGGGACAGGGGGAGGACAATATGGCTACACCTTC. The whole variable domain, remainder taken from reference TRBV5-1 and TRBJ1-2, is KAGVTQTPRYLIKTRGQQVTLSCSPISGHRSVSWYQQTPGQGLQFLFEYFSETQRNKGNFPGRFSGRQFSNSRSEMNVSTLELGDSALYLCASSSGTGGGQYGYTFGSGTRLTVV.

This clonotype was seen a few times. The rearrangement uses TRBV20-1 and TRBJ1-2; tentatively, D is TRBD1 (6 bases). CDR3 size: 12 residues. CDR1 is DFQATT and CDR2 is SNEGSKA in the germline V gene (reference sequence). The V end was cut by 5 bases, the J end by 7 bases, with 14 bases between. In DNA, the CDR3 is TGCAGTGCTTTTACAGGGTCTCGTGGCTACACCTTC. Amino acid sequence: CSAFTGSRGYTF.

This clonotype was observed a few times. The genes are TRBV6-5 and TRBJ2-2; no firm D call. The CDR3 has 17 residues. Germline CDR1 MNHEY, CDR2 SVGAGI. Trimming pared 0 bases from V and 2 bases from J, leaving 13 bases between. In DNA, the CDR3 is TGTGCCAGCAGTTACTCGAGTGTCGGATCAAACACCGGGGAGCTGTTTTTT. This gives the protein CASSYSSVGSNTGELFF.

This clonotype occurred many times. The chain's CDR3 is CSAPAAGLNTIYF. The CDR3 coding sequence is TGCAGTGCTCCCGCGGCCGGATTAAACACCATATATTTT. The rearrangement links TRBV20-1 to TRBJ1-3; no clear D. The V gene's germline CDR1 is DFQATT and CDR2 SNEGSKA (reference sequence). The V end was cut by 5 bases, the J end by 6 bases, with 14 bases between. The CDR3 length is 13 residues.